Each of the 17 T cell receptor beta chains below was sequenced from the same sample in a study of T cell repertoires in cytomegalovirus infection. TCRdb recomputed calls from the reads with MiXCR, one row per CDR3 protein. Of 740,000 or so distinct CDR3 sequences listed, about 40% are singletons. The sequencing input was PBMCs. All receptors derive from a human donor in good health (CMV status not recorded). Some clones in this sample may be carry-over from other donors' samples.

This clonotype was seen more than once but under ten times. The chain combines TRBV10-3 with TRBJ2-1; 8 bases align to TRBD1. This CDR3 is built from 16 residues. The germline V gene has CDR1 ENHRY and CDR2 SYGVKD. Germline trimming cut 5 bases from V and 9 bases from J; bases unmatched to any gene: 15. The CDR3 sequence is CAISSLGDSGGGEQFF. The CDR3, as DNA: TGTGCCATCAGTTCCCTCGGAGACTCAGGGGGCGGTGAGCAGTTCTTC.

J is TRBJ1-5 and V is TRBV20-1, with a weak D call TRBD1 (6 bases). The V and J ends lost 1 base and 7 bases respectively, with 14 bases between them. The germline V gene has CDR1 DFQATT and CDR2 SNEGSKA (reference sequence). The CDR3 spans 14 residues. CDR3 residues: CSARAGAFGQPQHF. The DNA of the CDR3 is TGCAGTGCTAGAGCGGGGGCCTTCGGACAGCCCCAGCATTTT.

The chain uses TRBV25-1 and TRBJ2-3, with D maybe TRBD2 (6 bases). Trimming removed 2 bases at V and 3 bases at J, with 9 bases between. This CDR3 is 14 amino acids long. Germline-derived CDR1 and CDR2 are MGHDK and SYGVNS. In DNA, the CDR3 is TGTGCCAGCAGTGAAGGGGGGAGGACAGATACGCAGTATTTT. Translated, it gives CASSEGGRTDTQYF.

Concerning this clonotype itself: The junction shows a germline mismatch at one end, possibly a read error. The rearrangement uses TRBV7-6 and TRBJ1-5; a possible D gene is TRBD1 (6 bases). This CDR3 has 19 amino acids. Germline V CDR1 and CDR2: SGHVS, FNYEAQ. CDR3 DNA: TGTGCCAGCAGCTTAGAACCGTACCGGGACAAATATAGCAATCAGCCCCAGCCTTTT. Amino acids: CASSLEPYRDKYSNQPQPF.

This clonotype appeared a single time. A read error may account for a junction end that differs from germline. The rearrangement joins TRBV9 to TRBJ2-7, with TRBD1 matching 8 bases. This CDR3 has 14 residues. Germline V gene data show CDR1 as SGDLS and CDR2 as YYNGEE. CDR3 coding DNA: TGTTCCAGCAGCCTGCGGACAGGGACCTACGAGCAGTACTTC. This encodes CSSSLRTGTYEQYF.

In DNA, the CDR3 is TGCGCCAGCAGTCAACCTCCGGGACAGGGTGACCTCTACGAGCAGTACTTC. Translated, it gives CASSQPPGQGDLYEQYF. The chain is built from TRBV23-1 and TRBJ2-7; TRBD1 aligns across 9 bases. TRBV23-1 is labeled an ORF, and its function is uncertain. V dropped 2 bases and J dropped 3; count of bases not matched to a gene: 11. The CDR3 contains 17 residues.

This clonotype was seen many times. The J gene is TRBJ1-5, the V gene TRBV7-8, with 9 bases that match TRBD1. The CDR3 totals 17 residues. V gave up 3 bases and J gave up 4 bases; unmatched junction bases: 10. The germline V gene has CDR1 SGHVS and CDR2 FQNEAQ. The CDR3 loop is CASSLDRTGAKNQPQHF. The CDR3 region has the DNA TGTGCCAGCAGCTTGGACCGGACAGGGGCGAAGAATCAGCCCCAGCATTTT.

On this clonotype: A much larger clone lies one base from this, so it may be a read error. The V gene is TRBV4-1, the J gene TRBJ1-6; D unresolved. Deletions cut 6 bases from V and 9 bases from J, with 21 bases between. The germline gives CDR1 MGHRA, CDR2 YSYEKL. This CDR3 is built from 16 residues. The CDR3 DNA sequence: TGCGCCAGCAGAGCAGAACGCGGCCTCTCTGGTTCACCCCTCCACTTT. As protein: CASRAERGLSGSPLHF.

This clonotype has just a few counts. The chain has TRBV6-2 or TRBV6-3 and TRBJ2-7; the match to TRBD2 covers 7 bases. Trimming at V came to 5 bases and at J to 5 bases, leaving 18 bases not matched to a gene. The CDR3 has 17 residues. Germline CDR1 reads MNHEY; CDR2 reads SVGEGT. The CDR3 region is CASSPPPGRGGRDEQYF. The CDR3 region has the DNA TGTGCCAGCAGTCCCCCCCCGGGGAGGGGAGGACGTGACGAGCAGTACTTC.

The CDR3 sequence is CASSLHSLSGNTIYF. CDR3 nucleotide sequence: TGTGCCAGCAGTTTACACAGTCTCTCTGGAAACACCATATATTTT. V gene TRBV28 combines with J gene TRBJ1-3; no clear D. CDR1 is MDHEN and CDR2 is SYDVKM in the germline V gene. This CDR3 has 15 residues. Deletions cut 2 bases from V and 0 bases from J, with 8 bases between.

This rearrangement joins TRBV6-6 to TRBJ1-5; unclear D gene. The germline V and J ends were trimmed by 5 bases and 4 bases, with 12 bases remaining between them. The CDR3 sequence is 14 residues long. In germline, CDR1 is MNHNY, CDR2 SVGAGI (reference sequence). In nucleotides, the CDR3 is TGTGCCAGCAGTCGAAGGGAGATAAATCAGCCCCAGCATTTT. Translation: CASSRREINQPQHF.

The chain couples TRBV12-3 or TRBV12-4 to TRBJ2-1, with 11 bases lining up with TRBD2. V trimming: 6 bases; J trimming: 4 bases; junction bases outside the gene matches: 2. CDR3 length: 14 residues. In DNA form, the CDR3 reads TGTGCCAGCAGACTAGCGGGGGATTACAATGAGCAGTTCTTC. Its translation: CASRLAGDYNEQFF.

This clonotype was observed a few times. V and J are TRBV6-5 and TRBJ2-3; perhaps TRBD2 as D (6 bases). Per the germline V gene, CDR1 is MNHEY and CDR2 is SVGAGI. The CDR3 loop spans 19 amino acids. With 4 bases removed from V and 5 bases from J, the gap between germline ends came to 28 bases. The CDR3 DNA reads TGTGCCAGCAGTTCCGCAATAAGCGGGCGGATCCGAGGAGAAGATACGCAGTATTTT. Protein product: CASSSAISGRIRGEDTQYF.

The chain uses TRBV28 and TRBJ2-3, with D hard to call. V lost 0 bases and J 1 base, leaving 8 bases between the germline ends. The CDR3 is 15 residues long. In germline, CDR1 is MDHEN, CDR2 SYDVKM. CDR3 amino acids: CASSLWGGGTDTQYF. CDR3 DNA sequence: TGTGCCAGCAGTTTATGGGGTGGAGGCACAGATACGCAGTATTTT. The full variable domain, completed using reference TRBV28 and TRBJ2-3, is DVKVTQSSRYLVKRTGEKVFLECVQDMDHENMFWYRQDPGLGLRLIYFSYDVKMKEKGDIPEGYSVSREKKERFSLILESASTNQTSMYLCASSLWGGGTDTQYFGPGTRLTVL.

This clonotype was picked up a small number of times. The CDR3 region is CASSPTRGSSYEQYF. CDR3 nucleotide sequence: TGTGCCAGTAGTCCGACTAGAGGAAGCTCCTACGAGCAGTACTTC. The chain joins TRBV19 to TRBJ2-7; a possible D gene is TRBD2 (6 bases). With 5 bases removed from V and 0 bases from J, the gap between germline ends came to 14 bases. Germline assignment: CDR1 LNHDA and CDR2 SQIVND (reference sequence). The CDR3 covers 15 residues.

This clonotype has only a few counts. The DNA of the CDR3 is TGCGCCAGCAGCCAAGTACGAGGGTCGGCTGAAGCTTTCTTT. Residues: CASSQVRGSAEAFF. The chain is built from TRBV4-1 and TRBJ1-1; unclear D gene. Germline lookup yields CDR1 MGHRA and CDR2 YSYEKL. The V end was cut by 1 base, the J end by 6 bases, with 12 bases between. The CDR3 is made up of 14 amino acids.

The rearrangement links TRBV23-1 to TRBJ1-4; maybe TRBD1 (5 bases). TRBV23-1 is an ORF, and what it does is uncertain. Trimming pared 4 bases from V and 4 bases from J, leaving 13 bases between. CDR3 size: 15 residues. This chain's CDR3 is CASSPGTDNNEKLFF. The CDR3 DNA is TGCGCCAGCAGTCCAGGGACTGATAATAATGAAAAACTGTTTTTT.